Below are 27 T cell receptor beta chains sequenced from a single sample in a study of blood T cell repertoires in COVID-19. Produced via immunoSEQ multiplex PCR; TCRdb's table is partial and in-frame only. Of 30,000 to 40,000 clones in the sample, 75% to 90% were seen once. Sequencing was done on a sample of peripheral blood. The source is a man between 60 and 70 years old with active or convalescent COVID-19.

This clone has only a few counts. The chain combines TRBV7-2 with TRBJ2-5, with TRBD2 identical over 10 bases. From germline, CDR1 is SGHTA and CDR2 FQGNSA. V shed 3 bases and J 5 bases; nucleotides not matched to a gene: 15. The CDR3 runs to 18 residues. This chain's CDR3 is CASSFSTTIAGGRETQYF. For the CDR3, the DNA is TGTGCCAGCAGCTTTTCTACAACAATAGCGGGAGGAAGGGAGACCCAGTACTTC.

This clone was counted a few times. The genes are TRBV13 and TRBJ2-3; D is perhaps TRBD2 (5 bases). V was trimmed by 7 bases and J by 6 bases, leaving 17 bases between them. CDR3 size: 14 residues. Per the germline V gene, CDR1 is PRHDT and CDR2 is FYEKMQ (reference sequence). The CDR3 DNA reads TGTGCCAGCACCGACCGGGATAGGAGGGATACGCAGTATTTT. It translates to CASTDRDRRDTQYF.

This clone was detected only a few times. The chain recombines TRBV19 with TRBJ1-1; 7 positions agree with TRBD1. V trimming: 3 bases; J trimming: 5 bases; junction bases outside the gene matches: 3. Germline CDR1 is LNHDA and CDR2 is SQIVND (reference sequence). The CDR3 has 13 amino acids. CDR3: CASSIQDRTEAFF. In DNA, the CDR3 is TGTGCCAGTAGTATCCAGGACAGGACTGAAGCTTTCTTT.

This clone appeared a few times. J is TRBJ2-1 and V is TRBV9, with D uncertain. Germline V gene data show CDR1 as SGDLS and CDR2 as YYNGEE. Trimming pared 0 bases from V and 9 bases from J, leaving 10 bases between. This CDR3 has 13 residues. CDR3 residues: CASSVAVRFEQFF. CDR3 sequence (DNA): TGTGCCAGCAGCGTAGCGGTGAGGTTTGAGCAGTTCTTC. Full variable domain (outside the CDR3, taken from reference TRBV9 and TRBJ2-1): DSGVTQTPKHLITATGQRVTLRCSPRSGDLSVYWYQQSLDQGLQFLIQYYNGEERAKGNILERFSAQQFPDLHSELNLSSLELGDSALYFCASSVAVRFEQFFGPGTRLTVL.

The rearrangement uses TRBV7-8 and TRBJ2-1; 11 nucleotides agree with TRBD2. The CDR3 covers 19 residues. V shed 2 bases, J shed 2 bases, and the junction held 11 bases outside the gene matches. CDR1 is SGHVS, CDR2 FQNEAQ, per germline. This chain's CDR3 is CASSLYSIAGGIPYNEQFF. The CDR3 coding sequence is TGTGCCAGCAGCTTATACTCCATAGCGGGAGGGATCCCCTACAATGAGCAGTTCTTC.

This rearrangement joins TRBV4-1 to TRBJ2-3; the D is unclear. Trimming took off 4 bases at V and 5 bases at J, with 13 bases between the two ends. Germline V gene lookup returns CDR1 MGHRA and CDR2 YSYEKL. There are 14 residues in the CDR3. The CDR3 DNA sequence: TGCGCCAGCAGCCGCAACCTACCAGGAGATACGCAGTATTTT. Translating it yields CASSRNLPGDTQYF.

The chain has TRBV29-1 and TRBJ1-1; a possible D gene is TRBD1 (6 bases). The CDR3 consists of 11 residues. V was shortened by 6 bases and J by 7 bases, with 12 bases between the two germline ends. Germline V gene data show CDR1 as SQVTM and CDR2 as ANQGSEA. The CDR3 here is CSVPKDSEAFF. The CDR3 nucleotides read TGCAGCGTCCCCAAGGACAGTGAAGCTTTCTTT.

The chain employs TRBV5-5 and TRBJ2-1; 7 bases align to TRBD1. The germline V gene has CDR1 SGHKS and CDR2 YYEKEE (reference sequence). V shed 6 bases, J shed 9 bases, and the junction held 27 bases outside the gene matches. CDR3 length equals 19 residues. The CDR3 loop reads CASNPRVLSGKGTVPEQFF. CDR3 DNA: TGTGCCAGCAATCCGAGGGTTTTGTCCGGAAAAGGGACAGTTCCTGAGCAGTTCTTC.

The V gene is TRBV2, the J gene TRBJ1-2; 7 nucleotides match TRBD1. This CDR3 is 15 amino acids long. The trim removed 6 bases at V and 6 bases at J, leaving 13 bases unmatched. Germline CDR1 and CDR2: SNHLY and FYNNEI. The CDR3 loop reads CASSSQLTGVHGYTF. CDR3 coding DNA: TGTGCCAGCAGCAGCCAATTAACAGGGGTGCATGGCTACACCTTC.

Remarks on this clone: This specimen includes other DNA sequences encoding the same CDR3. The CDR3 sequence is CASSSDRAYGYTF. DNA for the CDR3: TGTGCCAGCAGTTCAGACAGGGCCTATGGCTACACCTTC. The chain couples TRBV28 to TRBJ1-2; 7 positions agree with TRBD1. Germline CDR1 is MDHEN and CDR2 is SYDVKM. This CDR3 is 13 amino acids long. The V gene end was trimmed by 4 bases and the J gene end by 4 bases; junction bases not matched to a gene: 3.

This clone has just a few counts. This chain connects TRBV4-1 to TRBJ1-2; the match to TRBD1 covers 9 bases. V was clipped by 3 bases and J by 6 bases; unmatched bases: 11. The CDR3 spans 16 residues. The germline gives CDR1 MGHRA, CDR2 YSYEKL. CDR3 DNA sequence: TGCGCCAGCAGCCATATCGTACAGGGGGCATTTGATGGCTACACCTTC. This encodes CASSHIVQGAFDGYTF.

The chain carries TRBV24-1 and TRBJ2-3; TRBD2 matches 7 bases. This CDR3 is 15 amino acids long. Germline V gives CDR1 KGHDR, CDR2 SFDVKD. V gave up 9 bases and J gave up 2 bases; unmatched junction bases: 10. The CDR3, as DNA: TGTGCCACCGCCCCCACACGGGGGGACACAGATACGCAGTATTTT. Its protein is CATAPTRGDTDTQYF.

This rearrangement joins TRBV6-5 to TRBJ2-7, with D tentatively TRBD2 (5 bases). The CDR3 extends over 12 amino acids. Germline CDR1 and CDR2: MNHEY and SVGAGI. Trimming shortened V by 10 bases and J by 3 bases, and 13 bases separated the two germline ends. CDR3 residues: CATSARGYEQYV. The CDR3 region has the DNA TGTGCCACCTCCGCCCGGGGCTACGAGCAGTACGTC.

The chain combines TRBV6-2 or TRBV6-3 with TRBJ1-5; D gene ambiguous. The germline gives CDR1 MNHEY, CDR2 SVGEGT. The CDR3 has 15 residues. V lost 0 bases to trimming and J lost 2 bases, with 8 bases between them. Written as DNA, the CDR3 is TGTGCCAGCAGTTACTCGATCGGGGGCAATCAGCCCCAGCATTTT. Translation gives CASSYSIGGNQPQHF.

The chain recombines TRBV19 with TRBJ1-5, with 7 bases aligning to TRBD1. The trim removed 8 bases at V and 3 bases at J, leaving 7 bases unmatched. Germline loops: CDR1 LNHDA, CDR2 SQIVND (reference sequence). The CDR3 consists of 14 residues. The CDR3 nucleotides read TGTGCCAGTGGGCCTGGACAGGCCAATCAGCCCCAGCATTTT. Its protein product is CASGPGQANQPQHF.

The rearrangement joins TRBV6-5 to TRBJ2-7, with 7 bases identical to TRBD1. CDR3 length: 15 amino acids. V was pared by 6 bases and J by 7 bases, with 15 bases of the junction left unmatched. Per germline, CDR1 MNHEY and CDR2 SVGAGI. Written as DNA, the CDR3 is TGTGCCAGCAGCCGAGGCGCGACAGGGCAAGGGGAGCAGTACGTC. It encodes CASSRGATGQGEQYV.

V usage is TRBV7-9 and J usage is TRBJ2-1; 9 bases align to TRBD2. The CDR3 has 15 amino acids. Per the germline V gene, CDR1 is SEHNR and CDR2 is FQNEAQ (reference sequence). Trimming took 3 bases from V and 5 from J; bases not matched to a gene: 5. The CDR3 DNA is TGTGCCAGCAGCTTGTTAGCGGGAGTTCACAATGAGCAGTTCTTC. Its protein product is CASSLLAGVHNEQFF.

The CDR3 here is CASSQQGTNEKLFF. CDR3 in DNA: TGTGCCAGCAGTCAACAGGGAACTAATGAAAAACTGTTTTTT. The chain employs TRBV27 and TRBJ1-4; D possibly corresponds to TRBD1 (6 bases). The CDR3 runs 14 residues. Trimming stripped 5 bases from V and 1 base from J, with 8 bases between. Germline values: CDR1 MNHEY, CDR2 SMNVEV (reference sequence).

The CDR3 spells CASSLDGGSGETQYF. DNA for the CDR3: TGTGCCAGCAGCTTAGATGGCGGGAGCGGGGAGACCCAGTACTTC. The chain employs TRBV7-7 and TRBJ2-5; TRBD2 aligns across 7 bases. The CDR3 loop spans 15 amino acids. Per the germline V gene, CDR1 is SSHAT and CDR2 is FNYEAQ (reference sequence). V lost 1 base and J lost 5; bases outside the gene matches: 7.

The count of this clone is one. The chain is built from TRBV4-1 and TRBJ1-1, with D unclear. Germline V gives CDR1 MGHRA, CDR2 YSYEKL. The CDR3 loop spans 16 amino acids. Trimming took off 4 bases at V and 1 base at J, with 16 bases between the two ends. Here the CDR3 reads CASSRERTPQNTEAFF. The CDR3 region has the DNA TGCGCCAGCAGCCGTGAGCGGACTCCGCAGAACACTGAAGCTTTCTTT.

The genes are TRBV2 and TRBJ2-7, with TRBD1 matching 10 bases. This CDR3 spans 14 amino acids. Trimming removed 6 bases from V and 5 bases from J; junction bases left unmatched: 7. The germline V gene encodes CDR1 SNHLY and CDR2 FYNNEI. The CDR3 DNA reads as TGTGCCAGCAGCTGGGACAGGGGCATTAACGAGCAGTACGTC. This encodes CASSWDRGINEQYV.

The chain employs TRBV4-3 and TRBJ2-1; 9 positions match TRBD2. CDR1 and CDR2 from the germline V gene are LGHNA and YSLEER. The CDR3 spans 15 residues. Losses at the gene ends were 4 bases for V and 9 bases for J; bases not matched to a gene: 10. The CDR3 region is CASSRSGSLVSEQFF. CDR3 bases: TGCGCCAGCAGCCGTAGCGGGAGCTTGGTTAGTGAGCAGTTCTTC.

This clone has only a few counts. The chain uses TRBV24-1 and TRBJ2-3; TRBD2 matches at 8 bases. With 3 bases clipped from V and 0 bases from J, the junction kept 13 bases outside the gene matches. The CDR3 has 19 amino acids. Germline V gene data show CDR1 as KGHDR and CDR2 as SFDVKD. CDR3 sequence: CATSDIPAGDEESTDTQYF. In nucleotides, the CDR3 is TGTGCCACCAGTGATATACCAGCGGGGGACGAAGAAAGCACAGATACGCAGTATTTT.

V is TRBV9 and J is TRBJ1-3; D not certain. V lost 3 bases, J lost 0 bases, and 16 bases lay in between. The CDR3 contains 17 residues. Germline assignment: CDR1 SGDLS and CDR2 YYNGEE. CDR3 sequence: CASSAWAVEDSGNTIYF. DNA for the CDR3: TGTGCCAGCAGCGCATGGGCCGTAGAAGACTCTGGAAACACCATATATTTT.

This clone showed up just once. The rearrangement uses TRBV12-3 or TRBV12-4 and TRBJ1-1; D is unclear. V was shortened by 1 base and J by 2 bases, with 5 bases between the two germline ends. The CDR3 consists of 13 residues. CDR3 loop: CASSLVVNTEAFF. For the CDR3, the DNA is TGTGCCAGCAGTTTAGTAGTTAACACTGAAGCTTTCTTT.

The CDR3 is CASSIVMAGVPRPLRDEQFF. CDR3 in DNA: TGTGCCAGTAGTATAGTAATGGCGGGAGTGCCCCGACCCCTGAGGGATGAGCAGTTCTTC. This sequence joins TRBV19 and TRBJ2-1; 7 nucleotides match TRBD2. Germline V gene sequence: CDR1 LNHDA, CDR2 SQIVND (reference sequence). The trim removed 1 base at V and 8 bases at J, leaving 23 bases unmatched. The CDR3 is made up of 20 amino acids.

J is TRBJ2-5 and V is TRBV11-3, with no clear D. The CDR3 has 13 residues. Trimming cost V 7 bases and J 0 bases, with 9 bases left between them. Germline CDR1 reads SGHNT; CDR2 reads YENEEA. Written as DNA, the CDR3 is TGTGCCAGCAAGAGCCGGGACCAAGAGACCCAGTACTTC. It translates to CASKSRDQETQYF.